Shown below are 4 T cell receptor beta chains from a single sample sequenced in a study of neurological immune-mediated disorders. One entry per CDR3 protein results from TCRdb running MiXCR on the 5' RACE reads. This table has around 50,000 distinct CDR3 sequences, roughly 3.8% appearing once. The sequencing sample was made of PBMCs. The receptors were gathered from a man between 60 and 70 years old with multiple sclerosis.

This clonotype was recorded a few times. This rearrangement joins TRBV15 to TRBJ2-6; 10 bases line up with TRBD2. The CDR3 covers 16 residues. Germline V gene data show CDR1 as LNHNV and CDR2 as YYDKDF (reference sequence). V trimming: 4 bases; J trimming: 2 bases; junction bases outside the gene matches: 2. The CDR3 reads CATSKLAGAGANVLTF. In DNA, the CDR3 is TGTGCCACCAGCAAGCTAGCGGGAGCTGGGGCCAACGTCCTGACTTTC.

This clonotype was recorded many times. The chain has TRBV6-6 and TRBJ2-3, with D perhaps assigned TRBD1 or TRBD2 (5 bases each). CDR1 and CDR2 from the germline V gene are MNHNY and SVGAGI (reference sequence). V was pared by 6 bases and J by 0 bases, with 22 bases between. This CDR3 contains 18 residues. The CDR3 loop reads CASSYRRTWGSSTDTQYF. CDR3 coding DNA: TGTGCCAGCAGCTATCGCCGGACCTGGGGGTCTAGCACAGATACGCAGTATTTT.

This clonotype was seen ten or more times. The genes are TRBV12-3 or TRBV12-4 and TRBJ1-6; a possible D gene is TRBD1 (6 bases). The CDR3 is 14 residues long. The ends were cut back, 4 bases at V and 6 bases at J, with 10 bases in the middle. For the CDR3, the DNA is TGTGCCAGCAGTTCGGGGGCAGCTAATTCACCCCTCCACTTT. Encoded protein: CASSSGAANSPLHF.

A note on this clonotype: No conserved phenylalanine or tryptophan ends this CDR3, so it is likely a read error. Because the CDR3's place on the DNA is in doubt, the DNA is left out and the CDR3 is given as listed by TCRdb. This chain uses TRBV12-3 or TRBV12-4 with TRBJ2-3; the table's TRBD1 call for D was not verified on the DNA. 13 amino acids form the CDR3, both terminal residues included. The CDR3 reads CASSLGQGKYFGP.